This T cell receptor (beta chain) was captured in a study of long-term antiretroviral therapy in people with HIV. Remarks on this clone: Its antigen is as yet unknown.

Study-wide findings and caveats: The study collected blood between 2004 and 2017, possibly under older ART regimens.

None of the participants with HIV were treated outside the United States. Assay version v3.0 of immunoSEQ was used, and it was run at survey level. TCRdb's table, derived via immunoSEQ multiplex PCR, lists solely in-frame clones and lacks some. The data hold around 16,000 clones, with roughly 94% observed a single time. Germline CDR1 reads PRHDT; CDR2 reads FYEKMQ (reference sequence). The CDR3 length is 14 residues. Trimming removed 5 bases at V and 0 bases at J, with 10 bases between. The sequenced sample was unsorted PBMCs, obtained roughly 6.8 years after starting antiretroviral therapy. This sequence was found in a woman aged 50 to 60 with HIV. The rearrangement joins TRBV13 to TRBJ2-5; perhaps TRBD2 as D (6 bases). CDR3 coding DNA: TGTGCCAGCAGCCGGGACTTATACCAAGAGACCCAGTACTTC. This sequence encodes CASSRDLYQETQYF.